The present TCR beta chain was sequenced within a study of metastatic and nonmetastatic thyroid tumors. Turning to the study itself: Repertoires from malignant and benign thyroid patients were compared across blood and tumor or nodule tissue.

This clone was observed many times. TCRdb called clones again from the PCR reads with MiXCR. In the table there are 12,000 or so clones, around 25% of which are singletons. The entire patient cohort was treatment-naive prior to thyroid surgery. V dropped 3 bases and J dropped 5 bases, with 10 bases sitting between them. CDR3 length: 14 amino acids. The germline gives CDR1 KGHSH, CDR2 LQKENI. The chain combines TRBV18 with TRBJ1-4; no clear D gene. This TCR came from a female donor with papillary thyroid cancer or a benign thyroid nodule (not recorded which). Some clones in this sample may be carry-over from other donors' samples. The sample was adjacent normal tissue. The CDR3 is CASSPPDWNEKLFF. The CDR3, as DNA: TGTGCCAGCTCACCTCCGGACTGGAATGAAAAACTGTTTTTT.